This TCR beta chain was identified in a study of PD-1 blockade in mismatch repair-deficient tumors. Study details: Enrolled about 2012-2016, patients had progressing, pretreated mismatch repair-deficient cancers of about a dozen types.

The repertoire was sequenced with immunoSEQ multiplex PCR; TCRdb's copy has only in-frame clones and lacks some. The top ten hold approximately 5% of the sample, which has roughly 79,000 clones, more than 80% seen once. Mismatch repair deficiency was confirmed in all patients, by PCR or immunohistochemistry. TCR sequencing covered a few patients who responded to pembrolizumab. Findings of the study overall: Rapid post-treatment expansion, then contraction, generally preceding radiologic response, marked tumor-resident clones.

Remarks on this clone: Its antigen is unidentified.

This sequence originates from an adult with mismatch repair-deficient cancer. Source: peripheral blood, taken 44 weeks after starting pembrolizumab.

CDR3 DNA sequence: TGTGCCAGCAGTCCGGGACAGGGGAGTTACGAGCAGTACTTC. Translation: CASSPGQGSYEQYF. The chain combines TRBV6-5 with TRBJ2-7, with 10 bases fitting TRBD1. CDR1 and CDR2 from the germline V gene are MNHEY and SVGAGI. V lost 5 bases and J lost 4; bases outside the gene matches: 5. The CDR3 consists of 14 residues.